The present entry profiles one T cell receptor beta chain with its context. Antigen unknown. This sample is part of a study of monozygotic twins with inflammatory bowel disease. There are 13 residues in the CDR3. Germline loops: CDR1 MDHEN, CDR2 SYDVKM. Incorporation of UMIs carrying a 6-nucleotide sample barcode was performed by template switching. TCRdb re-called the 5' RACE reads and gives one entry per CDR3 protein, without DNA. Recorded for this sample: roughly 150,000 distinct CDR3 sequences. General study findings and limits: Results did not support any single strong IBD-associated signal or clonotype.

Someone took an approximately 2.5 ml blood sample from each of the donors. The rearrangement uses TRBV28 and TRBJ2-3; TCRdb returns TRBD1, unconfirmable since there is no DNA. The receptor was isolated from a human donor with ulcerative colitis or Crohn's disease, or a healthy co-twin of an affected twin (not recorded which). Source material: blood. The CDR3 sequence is CASIPQVTDTQYF. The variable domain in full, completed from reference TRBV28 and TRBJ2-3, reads DVKVTQSSRYLVKRTGEKVFLECVQDMDHENMFWYRQDPGLGLRLIYFSYDVKMKEKGDIPEGYSVSREKKERFSLILESASTNQTSMYLCASIPQVTDTQYFGPGTRLTVL.